A selection of T cell receptor beta chains follows, all from one sample in a study of shared clonotypes between healthy human individuals. Repertoires were generated with immunoSEQ multiplex PCR, while TCRdb's copy carries only in-frame clones and drops some. The data show some 790,000 clones, approximately 77% seen once. What was sequenced was memory CD4+ T cells sorted from blood. These TCRs come from a woman under 40 in good health. Both conserved end residues are part of each CDR3. A D gene is named only where the DNA matches it firmly. Not every row has a clone size; where given, it reads once, few, many or a size class.

j_call: TRBJ1-5
d_call: NA
clone_size: many
v_call: TRBV2
cdr3_nt: TGTGCCAGCAGTGGACAGAATAGCAATCAGCCCCAGCATTTT
cdr3_aa: CASSGQNSNQPQHF

j_call: TRBJ1-1
d_call: TRBD1
clone_size: NA
v_call: TRBV6-5
cdr3_nt: TGTGCCAGCAGTCCAGGGACAGGGGGCGACTCTGAAGCTTTCTTT
cdr3_aa: CASSPGTGGDSEAFF

j_call: TRBJ2-7
d_call: NA
clone_size: NA
v_call: TRBV28
cdr3_nt: TGTGCCAGCAGTTCCTCCAGTTGGGAGCAGTACTTC
cdr3_aa: CASSSSSWEQYF

j_call: TRBJ2-7
d_call: NA
clone_size: NA
v_call: TRBV7-9
cdr3_nt: TGTGCCAGCAGCCAAACGGGGGCCAGACATGGCGAGCAGTACTTC
cdr3_aa: CASSQTGARHGEQYF

j_call: TRBJ2-2
d_call: NA
clone_size: NA
v_call: TRBV18
cdr3_nt: TGTGCCAGCTCATCAAGGGGAGGACTCACCGGGGAGCTGTTTTTT
cdr3_aa: CASSSRGGLTGELFF

j_call: TRBJ1-1
d_call: NA
clone_size: NA
v_call: TRBV5-1
cdr3_nt: TGCGCCAGCAGCTCCCTGACAGACAACACTGAAGCTTTCTTT
cdr3_aa: CASSSLTDNTEAFF

j_call: TRBJ2-1
d_call: NA
clone_size: few
v_call: TRBV2
cdr3_nt: TGTGCCAGCACCGCGCGAGAGGGGCCCTACAATGAGCAGTTCTTC
cdr3_aa: CASTAREGPYNEQFF

j_call: TRBJ1-2
d_call: TRBD1
clone_size: NA
v_call: TRBV7-9
cdr3_nt: TGTGCCAGCAGCTCAAGAGGGACAGAATTATCGTACGGCTACACCTTC
cdr3_aa: CASSSRGTELSYGYTF

j_call: TRBJ2-5
d_call: TRBD2
clone_size: once
v_call: TRBV7-6
cdr3_nt: TGTGCCAGCAGCTTAATGTCTAGCGGGGCAAAAGAGACCCAGTACTTC
cdr3_aa: CASSLMSSGAKETQYF

j_call: TRBJ1-2
d_call: TRBD1
clone_size: NA
v_call: TRBV6-1
cdr3_nt: TGTGCCAGCAGTCGACAGGGTTTTGGCTACACCTTC
cdr3_aa: CASSRQGFGYTF

j_call: TRBJ2-1
d_call: TRBD2
clone_size: NA
v_call: TRBV28
cdr3_nt: TGTGCCAGGGGCAACGGGACTAGCGGGAGGATCTATGAGCAGTTCTTC
cdr3_aa: CARGNGTSGRIYEQFF

j_call: TRBJ2-2
d_call: TRBD2
clone_size: NA
v_call: TRBV4-1
cdr3_nt: TGCGCCAGCAGCCAAGCCTTGGGGCTAGCGGGAGCCCCGAACACCGGGGAGCTGTTTTTT
cdr3_aa: CASSQALGLAGAPNTGELFF

j_call: TRBJ1-3
d_call: NA
clone_size: NA
v_call: TRBV5-1
cdr3_nt: TGCGCCAGCAGCCTAGGTACCTCTGGAAACACCATATATTTT
cdr3_aa: CASSLGTSGNTIYF

j_call: TRBJ2-3
d_call: NA
clone_size: NA
v_call: TRBV7-9
cdr3_nt: TGTGCCAGCAGCTTACGGACAGTCAGCACAGATACGCAGTATTTT
cdr3_aa: CASSLRTVSTDTQYF

j_call: TRBJ1-4
d_call: TRBD1
clone_size: NA
v_call: TRBV27
cdr3_nt: TGTGCCAGCAGTTTATCTAGGGGGACAGGGGTAGAAAAACTGTTTTTT
cdr3_aa: CASSLSRGTGVEKLFF

j_call: TRBJ1-5
d_call: NA
clone_size: NA
v_call: TRBV7-2
cdr3_nt: TGTGCCAGCAGCCGACAGCTAGATCAGCCCCAGCATTTT
cdr3_aa: CASSRQLDQPQHF

j_call: TRBJ2-3
d_call: NA
clone_size: NA
v_call: TRBV11-3
cdr3_nt: TGTGCCAGCAGCTTCCGGAGTCATGGTACGCAGTATTTT
cdr3_aa: CASSFRSHGTQYF

j_call: TRBJ1-1
d_call: TRBD1
clone_size: NA
v_call: TRBV6-5
cdr3_nt: TGTGCCAGCAGACCCGGACAGGGCGCTGAAGCTTTCTTT
cdr3_aa: CASRPGQGAEAFF

j_call: TRBJ2-7
d_call: NA
clone_size: NA
v_call: TRBV18
cdr3_nt: TGTGCCAGCTCGGCGAGGCTAGACTACGAGCAGTACTTC
cdr3_aa: CASSARLDYEQYF

j_call: TRBJ2-7
d_call: NA
clone_size: NA
v_call: TRBV5-1
cdr3_nt: TGCGCCAGCAGCTTGGGCGTTTCCGGGTTCAGCTACGAGCAGTACTTC
cdr3_aa: CASSLGVSGFSYEQYF

j_call: TRBJ2-3
d_call: TRBD1
clone_size: NA
v_call: TRBV7-2
cdr3_nt: TGTGCCAGCAGCCTAGCCGCCACAGGGGTCACAGATACGCAGTATTTT
cdr3_aa: CASSLAATGVTDTQYF

j_call: TRBJ2-4
d_call: NA
clone_size: NA
v_call: TRBV5-5
cdr3_nt: TGTGCCAGCAGCTTGTCAGCCCTAGCCAAAAACATTCAGTACTTC
cdr3_aa: CASSLSALAKNIQYF

j_call: TRBJ1-1
d_call: NA
clone_size: NA
v_call: TRBV28
cdr3_nt: TGTGCCAGCACCCGCCCAGGGGAGTCTGAAGCTTTCTTT
cdr3_aa: CASTRPGESEAFF

j_call: TRBJ2-7
d_call: NA
clone_size: NA
v_call: TRBV11-2
cdr3_nt: TGTGCCAGCAGCTTACAGGGTTACGAGCAGTACTTC
cdr3_aa: CASSLQGYEQYF

j_call: TRBJ1-5
d_call: NA
clone_size: NA
v_call: TRBV15
cdr3_nt: TGTGCCACCAGCAGAGAGGCCCAGGGTTTGCCCCAGCATTTT
cdr3_aa: CATSREAQGLPQHF

j_call: TRBJ2-7
d_call: TRBD2
clone_size: NA
v_call: TRBV15
cdr3_nt: TGTGCCACCAGCAGAGAGGGAAGCGGGAGTCGATACGAGCAGTACTTC
cdr3_aa: CATSREGSGSRYEQYF

j_call: TRBJ2-1
d_call: TRBD2
clone_size: NA
v_call: TRBV15
cdr3_nt: TGTGCCACCAGCGGGGCATGGACTAGCGGGGACATCAATGAGCAGTTCTTC
cdr3_aa: CATSGAWTSGDINEQFF

j_call: TRBJ2-5
d_call: NA
clone_size: once
v_call: TRBV10-1
cdr3_nt: TGCGCCAGCAACCGACAGGCCGGAGAGACCCAGTACTTC
cdr3_aa: CASNRQAGETQYF